This TCR beta chain appears in the sequencing data of a study of cytomegalovirus exposure and HLA in healthy donors (dated by TCRdb to 2016 to 2017). For the study in its entirety: In an earlier analysis of 450 to 750 of the donors, 276 Gb of sequence data and 117 million unique TCR beta sequences from about 190 million T cells were reported. All discovery cohort repertoires had been generated using a single sequencing platform. HLA typing included class I and class II loci at four-digit resolution. Among a few hundred genotyped donors of the cohort, an average of about 240,000 unique TCR beta nucleotide sequences were sequenced per donor, 15% to 20% of them non-productive. To decide whether each TCR beta V gene segment behaved as functional or pseudogenic, an earlier analysis of some 600 of the donors relied on high-throughput TCR beta sequencing. Around 320 gigabases of sequencing data and approximately 85 million unique TCR sequences were included in an early release covering 500 to 750 HLA-typed donors. Among the 398 genotyped donors, around 81% belonged to the genetic ancestry cluster associated with self-reported Caucasian donors. Alongside the repertoire data, information on donor age, sex, ethnicity and CMV serostatus was compiled. The study combined high-throughput TCR immunosequencing, statistical association of individual TCRs with disease status, and machine learning to predict cytomegalovirus infection status. The study was designed to test whether signatures of past pathogen exposure could be identified by cataloging public T cell receptors. Rather than using new phenotypic data, the later analysis identified candidate immune exposures from TCR beta sequences and from how often those sequences occurred across donors. Using immunosequencing, the study profiled T cell repertoires from fewer than 700 subjects and related those repertoires to cytomegalovirus serostatus. A later analysis re-examined previously published TCR beta repertoires from about 700 donors and added high-resolution HLA genotyping to investigate patterns of TCR occurrence. A later genetic analysis took genome-wide SNP genotypes for about 55% of the 666 donors and used that subset as a discovery cohort. Because of strong linkage in the cohort, a handful of DR-DQ haplotypes were treated as single units for association and clustering. In addition to the first cohort of roughly 670 subjects, a separate validation cohort of under 150 different subjects was used. The number of donors typed differed by locus, with about 629-630 for A, B, C, DRB1 and DQB1, more than 500 for DQA1, about 610 for DPA1, and 450 to 480 for DPB1.

The cohort consisted of fewer than 700 healthy bone marrow donors. At the time of sampling, all cohort members were nominally healthy, though unrecorded immune exposures were likely present. The donor was CMV seronegative and belonged to the group of over 300 seronegative cohort members. A peripheral blood sample was collected from each donor, and TCR beta sequencing was performed on peripheral blood mononuclear cells. The Qiagen DNeasy Blood Extraction Kit was used to extract genomic DNA from the blood cell samples. Libraries were built with the immunoSEQ multiplex PCR assay. For the multiplex PCR, a mixture combining 60 forward primers for TCR Vbeta segments and 13 reverse primers for TCR Jbeta segments was used. Amplification of the CDR3 region of rearranged TCR beta genes was performed with a multiplex PCR assay on genomic DNA. The amplified TCR beta libraries were sequenced on the Illumina HiSeq System as 87-base-pair reads. The study's processing was this. A later analysis tallied around 82 million unique TCR beta chains across the 666 repertoires, and around 12 million of those chains were shared by two or more donors. To remove PCR and sequencing errors, raw reads were error-corrected and collapsed into unique sequences using a nearest-neighbor algorithm that merged closely related sequences. CDR3 sequences were aligned to IMGT reference sequences to assign V, D and J gene segments. Each retained sequence needed at least a six-nucleotide match to both a V gene segment and a J gene segment. A rearrangement was called productive if the CDR3 had no stop codons and remained in frame with V and J, and every other rearrangement was called non-productive. Following IMGT convention, CDR3 was defined as the stretch from the second conserved V-encoded cysteine to the conserved J-encoded phenylalanine. The earlier analysis of 587 of the donors excluded sequences that lacked an unambiguous match to a single V gene segment. In an earlier analysis of 587 of the donors, a V segment was called functional when productive rearrangements were above 56.7%, and segregating when the standard deviation between donors exceeded 5%. A statistical classification framework was developed to diagnose cytomegalovirus status using the catalog of TCR beta chain sequences. A later analysis assigned V and J genes by comparing TCR nucleotide sequences with IMGT/GENE-DB human TR gene sequences. A later analysis assigned CDR3 sequences and most-parsimonious VDJ recombination scenarios with the TCRdist pipeline. A later analysis defined each TCR beta chain by its CDR3 amino acid sequence plus V-gene family, and excluded reads lacking a unique V-gene family. As a way to deal with suspected cross-contamination and a sequencing artifact, a later analysis dropped over 550 nucleotide sequences that were highly shared and had low generation probability. In a later analysis, a clonal expansion index for each public chain was calculated from normalized within-repertoire ranks of inferred template counts. In a later analysis, generation probabilities were computed with a VDJ recombination model fitted to out-of-frame rearrangements, and the resulting probabilities were checked against IGoR. In a later analysis, hypergeometric tests were used to score TCR-TCR, TCR-HLA and TCR-CMV co-occurrence, with a repertoire-size bias correction applied to TCR pairs. In a later analysis, false discovery rates were estimated by permuting HLA or CMV assignments 20 times. In a later analysis, co-occurring TCRs were grouped using DBSCAN, with TCRdist sequence similarity added in when clustering inside HLA-allele-positive subsets. Repertoires with fewer than 30,000 or more than 120,000 public chains were left out of co-occurrence clustering, as were about five repertoires with anomalous nucleotide sharing. TCRdb's version of the immuneACCESS table is confined to in-frame rearrangements and falls short of the full clone set. An unresolved V gene accounts for under half of the shortfall where checked; the remainder is of unknown origin. That table supplies the V and J calls and clone size; D and trimming were determined from the DNA. The sample profile shows some 130,000 clones; 60% to 80% of them were found once. The ten largest account for around 2% of the sample.

Worth noting for this clone: There is no known antigen for this receptor. Per-base qualities were not stored, and no clone one base away is much larger.

Paper-wide results and their limitations: In a later genetic analysis, fewer N-insertions in productive TCRs were reported among donors in an Asian-associated ancestry cluster than the roughly 700-donor mean. CMV serostatus was the only immune exposure information available for the cohort. A further reported finding was that TCR beta sequences accurately predicted the HLA-A and HLA-B alleles for most subjects in the first cohort. In both the original and validation cohorts, the classifier was reported to diagnose cytomegalovirus status with high specificity and sensitivity. While some public TCRs were present in many individuals, most TCR sequences turned up only very rarely across donors. The 87-base-pair reads could not distinguish some IMGT-functional V segments, including TRBV6-2 and TRBV6-3, so those segments were excluded. This cohort had only TCR beta chains sequenced, and the lack of alpha or paired-chain data limited which features could be detected. A cluster of highly shared sequence variants was judged likely to represent a technical artifact of the sequencing pipeline. Assigning TCR associations to individual alleles was difficult when HLA alleles, especially DR and DQ, strongly co-occurred. Sequencing depth was assumed to be roughly uniform across donors in the presence/absence analyses, though that assumption may not hold. A total of 164 TCR beta chains were listed by the study as associated with cytomegalovirus. A later analysis associated about 17,000 TCR beta sequences with specific HLA alleles at a false discovery rate of 0.05. According to a later analysis, most CMV-associated TCR beta chains appeared to be HLA-restricted, and the HLA associations seemed to be driven largely by CMV exposure. In vitro tests confirmed that a few of the cytomegalovirus-associated TCR beta chains recognize cytomegalovirus antigens. According to a later analysis, parvovirus B19, influenza, CMV and Epstein-Barr virus appeared linked to several top co-occurrence clusters. According to a later analysis, TCR association rates differed among HLA loci, with DRB1 alleles showing the most associated TCRs and HLA-C alleles showing the fewest. Correlated functional status among segregating V segments might be attributable to linkage disequilibrium, but an unknown experimental factor could not be ruled out. HLA typing was unavailable for some donors at each locus, so association tests used only the typed subset. Because counts were too low, roughly 17 rarely observed V segments, including chromosome 9 orphons, were left out of the earlier analysis of 587 of the donors. In an earlier analysis of fewer than 700 of the donors, most TCR beta V segments appeared in productive rearrangements about 90% or about 30% of the time, broadly matching IMGT annotations. A later genetic analysis associated a missense DCLRE1C variant with V-gene and J-gene trimming of TCR beta chains, and an independent cohort replicated the association. Compared with equally common non-associated chains, HLA-associated TCR beta chains in a later analysis were more clonally expanded and had lower generation probabilities. According to the authors, the approach could potentially be generalized to other disease states and immunological phenotypes.

Trimming at the junction amounts to 1 base on V and 4 bases on J, and the germline ends lie 23 bases apart. From cysteine to phenylalanine, the CDR3 is 18 amino acids long. The entry retains the CDR3 DNA only, 54 bases that are in frame from base 1. Via the germline V gene, CDR1 is MDHEN and CDR2 SYDVKM. The TCR originated in a man aged 25 to 45 in good health and CMV-seronegative. Sequencing was performed on PBMCs. The chain employs TRBV28 and TRBJ2-7; a weak D assignment points to TRBD1 (6 bases agree). The nucleotide sequence is given as TGTGCCAGCAGTTTATTGTGGGACACCTCGAATGAGGGGTACGAGCAGTACTTC. This translates into CASSLLWDTSNEGYEQYF.